This T cell receptor (beta chain) was found in a study of cytomegalovirus exposure and HLA in healthy donors. Both 60 Vbeta primers and 13 Jbeta primers went into the PCR. Only in-frame clones appear in the TCRdb table, and some are missing; sequencing was by immunoSEQ multiplex PCR. Of 150,000 or so clones listed, approximately 82% were seen once; the top ten hold 1.5% to 2.5%. Per the germline V gene, CDR1 is ENHRY and CDR2 is SYGVKD. V lost 6 bases and J lost 4; bases outside the gene matches: 5. The CDR3 spans 13 residues. Specimen: PBMCs. This sequence originates from a woman between 40 and 55 years old in good health and CMV-seronegative. This sequence joins TRBV10-3 and TRBJ2-5; 7 bases agree with TRBD1. CDR3 loop: CAISTGTAETQYF. Written as DNA, the CDR3 is TGTGCCATCAGCACCGGGACAGCAGAGACCCAGTACTTC.